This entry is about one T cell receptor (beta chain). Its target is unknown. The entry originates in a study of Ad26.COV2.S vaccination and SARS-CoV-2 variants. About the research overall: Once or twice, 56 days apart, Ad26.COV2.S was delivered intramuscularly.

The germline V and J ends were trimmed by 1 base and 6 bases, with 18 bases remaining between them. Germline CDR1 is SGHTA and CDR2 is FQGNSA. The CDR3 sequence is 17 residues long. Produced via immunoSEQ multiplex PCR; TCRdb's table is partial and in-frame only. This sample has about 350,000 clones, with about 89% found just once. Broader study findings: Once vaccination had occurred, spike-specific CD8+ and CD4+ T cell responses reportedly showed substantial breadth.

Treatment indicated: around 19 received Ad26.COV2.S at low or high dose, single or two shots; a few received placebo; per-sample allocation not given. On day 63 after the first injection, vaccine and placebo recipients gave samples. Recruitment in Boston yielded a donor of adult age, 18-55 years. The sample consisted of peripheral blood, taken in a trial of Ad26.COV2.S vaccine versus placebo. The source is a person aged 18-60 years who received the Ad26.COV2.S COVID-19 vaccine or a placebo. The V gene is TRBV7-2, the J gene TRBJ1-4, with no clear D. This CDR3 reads CASSLGRMERRDEKLFF. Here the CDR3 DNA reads TGTGCCAGCAGCTTAGGAAGAATGGAACGGCGAGATGAAAAACTGTTTTTT.